The T cell receptor beta chain described here comes from a study of cytomegalovirus exposure and HLA in healthy donors. Study-wide background: Across a few hundred genotyped donors, about 81% landed in the Caucasian-associated ancestry cluster. General observations from the study: Highly shared variants forming one cluster were likely a sequencing artifact.

This CDR3 is 14 amino acids long. CDR1 is SQVTM and CDR2 is ANQGSEA in the germline V gene. The primer mix had 60 Vbeta and 13 Jbeta primers. Profiling relied on immunoSEQ multiplex PCR, and the TCRdb table lists in-frame clones only, not all of them. The data hold 120,000 or so clones, with around 66% observed a single time. With respect to this clone: Its antigen remains unknown.

The chain combines TRBV29-1 with TRBJ2-5, with a possible D match to TRBD2 (7 bases). TRBJ2-7 matches the DNA end more closely, so the J call is doubtful. Sequencing was carried out using PBMCs. This clonotype originated in a man younger than 35 in good health and CMV-seronegative. CDR3 nucleotides: TGCAGCGTTGACGGGGGGCTGGGGTCCTACGAGCAGTACTTC. It specifies CSVDGGLGSYEQYF.